Listed below are T cell receptor beta chains from one sample, sequenced in a study of T-cell memory formation after mild COVID-19. TCRdb fed the 5' RACE reads into MiXCR, producing one record per CDR3 protein. In the table there are approximately 230,000 distinct CDR3 sequences, about 16% of which are singletons. Sequencing was carried out using PBMCs or a T cell subset sorted from them (not recorded which). Receptors were obtained from a man younger than 35 who had mild COVID-19 (a few samples of this study predate the infection). Cell type and time point are not known. The CDR3 runs from the conserved cysteine through the conserved F or W. The D gene is left open where the match is weak. Size values are once, few and many counts, or a class for expanded clones, and some rows have none.

CDR3aa,CDR3nt,abundance,d_gene,v_gene,j_gene
CASSPYFGDEQFF,TGTGCCAGCTCACCGTACTTTGGCGATGAGCAGTTCTTC,-,-,TRBV18,TRBJ2-1
CASVPGLSRNEQFF,TGTGCCAGCGTACCGGGTCTATCCCGCAATGAGCAGTTCTTC,-,-,TRBV28,TRBJ2-1
CASSQPSGNAKNIQYF,TGTGCCAGCAGCCAGCCTAGCGGTAACGCCAAAAACATTCAGTACTTC,-,TRBD2,TRBV14,TRBJ2-4
CASSQLGSTDTQYF,TGTGCCAGCAGCCAACTGGGGAGCACAGATACGCAGTATTTT,few,-,TRBV5-6,TRBJ2-3
CSARPVDFGTDTQYF,TGCAGTGCTAGGCCTGTGGATTTCGGCACAGATACGCAGTATTTT,-,-,TRBV20-1,TRBJ2-3
CASSILQPQNEKLFF,TGTGCCAGCAGCATCCTACAGCCACAGAATGAAAAACTGTTTTTT,many,-,TRBV5-6,TRBJ1-4
CASSKTGWSQPQHF,TGTGCCAGCAGTAAGACAGGTTGGAGTCAGCCCCAGCATTTT,-,-,TRBV6-2/TRBV6-3,TRBJ1-5
CSAFRTTDTQYF,TGCAGTGCTTTTCGGACTACAGATACGCAGTATTTT,-,-,TRBV20-1,TRBJ2-3
CASSQERQGEQYF,TGTGCCAGCAGCCAAGAACGACAGGGAGAGCAGTACTTC,few,TRBD1,TRBV14,TRBJ2-7
CASSWTDQTAEYTQYF,TGTGCCAGCAGTTGGACCGATCAGACAGCCGAATATACGCAGTATTTT,-,-,TRBV6-5,TRBJ2-3
CASSLADRGALGYNEQFF,TGTGCCAGCAGCTTGGCCGATCGGGGGGCCCTGGGGTACAATGAGCAGTTCTTC,few,-,TRBV5-4,TRBJ2-1
CASSWGRDWLNEQFF,TGTGCCAGCAGTTGGGGACGGGATTGGCTCAATGAGCAGTTCTTC,few,-,TRBV6-6,TRBJ2-1
CASRDTGLYEQYF,TGTGCCAGCAGGGACACAGGACTCTACGAGCAGTACTTC,-,-,TRBV6-2/TRBV6-3,TRBJ2-7
CASSPQAGYGYTF,TGTGCCAGCAGCCCCCAGGCCGGCTATGGCTACACCTTC,once,-,TRBV5-6,TRBJ1-2
CAIRSNYGYTF,TGTGCCATCCGAAGTAACTATGGCTACACCTTC,-,-,TRBV6-1,TRBJ1-2
CATRDPLETQYF,TGTGCCACCCGGGACCCCCTTGAGACCCAGTACTTC,-,-,TRBV10-3,TRBJ2-5
CASSSGPLSNYGYTF,TGTGCCAGCAGCTCCGGTCCCCTTTCTAACTATGGCTACACCTTC,few,-,TRBV9,TRBJ1-2
CASSQEGPTRFPGDTQYF,TGTGCCAGCAGCCAAGAGGGGCCCACCCGCTTCCCCGGGGATACGCAGTATTTT,few,-,TRBV3-1,TRBJ2-3
CASSQAAGGPWNYGYTF,TGCGCCAGCAGCCAAGCAGCGGGAGGACCTTGGAACTATGGCTACACCTTC,many,-,TRBV4-1,TRBJ1-2
CASSITSGFGYGYTF,TGTGCCAGCAGTATAACCTCAGGGTTTGGGTATGGCTACACCTTC,-,-,TRBV12-3/TRBV12-4,TRBJ1-2
CAISKQGSGETQYF,TGTGCCATCAGTAAACAGGGGAGTGGGGAGACCCAGTACTTC,few,TRBD1,TRBV10-3,TRBJ2-5
CASSLWTGAHEQFF,TGTGCCAGCAGTCTTTGGACAGGGGCGCATGAGCAGTTCTTC,-,TRBD1,TRBV27,TRBJ2-1
CASSLGFTEAFF,TGTGCCAGCAGTTTAGGGTTCACTGAAGCTTTCTTT,-,-,TRBV12-3/TRBV12-4,TRBJ1-1
CASSSAYRQGVRLFF,TGTGCCAGCAGTTCAGCCTACCGACAGGGCGTTCGACTGTTTTTT,-,TRBD1,TRBV27,TRBJ1-4
CASSLAGPETQPQHF,TGTGCCAGCAGCTTAGCAGGGCCGGAGACTCAGCCCCAGCATTTT,few,-,TRBV7-9,TRBJ1-5
CASSPQGLGGDTQYF,TGTGCCAGCTCACCCCAGGGCCTAGGGGGGGATACGCAGTATTTT,few,-,TRBV18,TRBJ2-3
CASSSTGSGETQYF,TGTGCCAGCAGCTCTACAGGGTCCGGGGAGACCCAGTACTTC,few,-,TRBV5-4,TRBJ2-5
CASSTTSGGGYNEQFF,TGTGCCAGCAGCACGACTAGCGGGGGGGGTTACAATGAGCAGTTCTTC,-,TRBD2,TRBV7-2,TRBJ2-1
CASSVYWGNQPQHF,TGTGCCAGCAGTGTCTATTGGGGCAATCAGCCCCAGCATTTT,-,-,TRBV2,TRBJ1-5
CSAKGRISNYGYTF,TGCAGCGCAAAAGGCCGGATATCTAACTATGGCTACACCTTC,few,-,TRBV29-1,TRBJ1-2
CSAGQGVATEAFF,TGCAGCGCAGGACAGGGGGTAGCCACTGAAGCTTTCTTT,many,TRBD1,TRBV29-1,TRBJ1-1